These T cell receptor beta chains were read from a single sample in a study of blood T cells in healthy people across ages. Via MiXCR, TCRdb re-called the 5' RACE reads, giving one row per CDR3 protein. The data show 600,000 to 650,000 distinct CDR3 sequences, approximately 59% seen once. Sequenced: blood. The origin of the receptors is a man aged 55 to 70 in good health. The CDR3 runs from the conserved cysteine through the conserved F or W. D genes are given only for firm matches. Not all rows give a size; the values are once, few, many and, for expanded clones, a class.

j_gene: TRBJ1-5; d_gene: -; v_gene: TRBV7-8; abundance: -; CDR3aa: CASSLEGPYSNQPQHF; CDR3nt: TGTGCCAGCAGCTTAGAGGGCCCTTATAGCAATCAGCCCCAGCATTTT
j_gene: TRBJ1-2; d_gene: -; v_gene: TRBV20-1; abundance: -; CDR3aa: CSASAPTGGYTF; CDR3nt: TGCAGTGCTTCGGCCCCAACGGGAGGCTACACCTTC
j_gene: TRBJ2-7; d_gene: -; v_gene: TRBV27; abundance: -; CDR3aa: CASSFSSSYEQYF; CDR3nt: TGTGCCAGCAGTTTTTCCTCGTCCTACGAGCAGTACTTC
j_gene: TRBJ2-7; d_gene: -; v_gene: TRBV4-1; abundance: few; CDR3aa: CASSQDWVGSYEQYF; CDR3nt: TGCGCCAGCAGCCAAGATTGGGTAGGGTCCTACGAGCAGTACTTC
j_gene: TRBJ1-6; d_gene: TRBD1; v_gene: TRBV18; abundance: -; CDR3aa: CASSPPGQSDSPLHF; CDR3nt: TGTGCCAGCTCACCACCGGGACAGTCAGATTCACCCCTCCACTTT
j_gene: TRBJ1-2; d_gene: -; v_gene: TRBV29-1; abundance: few; CDR3aa: CSVETGQDYTF; CDR3nt: TGCAGCGTTGAAACGGGACAAGACTACACCTTC
j_gene: TRBJ2-1; d_gene: -; v_gene: TRBV20-1; abundance: -; CDR3aa: CSATTTLTGYNEQFF; CDR3nt: TGCAGTGCCACAACAACGCTCACCGGGTACAATGAGCAGTTCTTC
j_gene: TRBJ1-2; d_gene: -; v_gene: TRBV12-3/TRBV12-4; abundance: once; CDR3aa: CASTRQEPWGYTF; CDR3nt: TGTGCCAGCACTCGACAGGAGCCCTGGGGCTACACCTTC
j_gene: TRBJ2-2; d_gene: TRBD2; v_gene: TRBV6-2/TRBV6-3; abundance: few; CDR3aa: CAARLAGGTGELFF; CDR3nt: TGTGCCGCCCGACTAGCGGGGGGGACCGGGGAGCTGTTTTTT
j_gene: TRBJ2-3; d_gene: -; v_gene: TRBV5-1; abundance: -; CDR3aa: CASSPRTATWYTDTQYF; CDR3nt: TGCGCCAGCAGCCCCCGGACAGCCACTTGGTACACAGATACGCAGTATTTT
j_gene: TRBJ2-3; d_gene: -; v_gene: TRBV20-1; abundance: -; CDR3aa: CSAQYSGQDTQYF; CDR3nt: TGCAGTGCTCAATACAGTGGACAAGATACGCAGTATTTT
j_gene: TRBJ2-1; d_gene: TRBD2; v_gene: TRBV9; abundance: -; CDR3aa: CASSVVASGGAHNEQFF; CDR3nt: TGTGCCAGCAGCGTAGTGGCTAGCGGGGGGGCGCACAATGAGCAGTTCTTC
j_gene: TRBJ2-1; d_gene: -; v_gene: TRBV28; abundance: -; CDR3aa: CASIPSGNRDSWRYEQFF; CDR3nt: TGTGCCAGCATCCCTTCGGGAAACAGGGATTCCTGGAGGTATGAGCAGTTCTTC
j_gene: TRBJ1-4; d_gene: -; v_gene: TRBV7-9; abundance: few; CDR3aa: CASSLRLRAWDEKLFF; CDR3nt: TGTGCCAGCAGTTTAAGGTTGAGGGCTTGGGATGAAAAACTGTTTTTT
j_gene: TRBJ2-5; d_gene: -; v_gene: TRBV18; abundance: -; CDR3aa: CASSPEDPEAQYF; CDR3nt: TGTGCCAGCTCGCCAGAAGATCCCGAGGCCCAGTACTTC
j_gene: TRBJ2-7; d_gene: TRBD1; v_gene: TRBV6-5; abundance: few; CDR3aa: CASSYPGDRGPHPSYEQYF; CDR3nt: TGTGCCAGCAGTTACCCCGGGGACAGGGGACCGCACCCCTCCTACGAGCAGTACTTC
j_gene: TRBJ1-6; d_gene: -; v_gene: TRBV20-1; abundance: few; CDR3aa: CSASRGSYNSPLHF; CDR3nt: TGCAGTGCTAGCCGCGGGTCCTATAATTCACCCCTCCACTTT
j_gene: TRBJ2-2; d_gene: -; v_gene: TRBV9; abundance: few; CDR3aa: CASSTTGSGGGELFF; CDR3nt: TGTGCCAGCAGCACGACAGGGTCGGGAGGCGGGGAGCTGTTTTTT
j_gene: TRBJ2-7; d_gene: TRBD1; v_gene: TRBV20-1; abundance: -; CDR3aa: CSARPQGAYEQYF; CDR3nt: TGCAGTGCTAGACCCCAGGGGGCCTACGAGCAGTACTTC
j_gene: TRBJ2-1; d_gene: -; v_gene: TRBV12-3/TRBV12-4; abundance: few; CDR3aa: CASSLGRGANNEQFF; CDR3nt: TGTGCCAGCAGTTTAGGCAGGGGCGCTAACAATGAGCAGTTCTTC
j_gene: TRBJ2-1; d_gene: TRBD1; v_gene: TRBV5-4; abundance: -; CDR3aa: CASSRQGNSYNEQFF; CDR3nt: TGTGCCAGCAGCCGACAGGGGAACTCCTACAATGAGCAGTTCTTC
j_gene: TRBJ2-1; d_gene: TRBD1; v_gene: TRBV18; abundance: -; CDR3aa: CASSRDRGSGNEQFF; CDR3nt: TGTGCCAGCTCACGCGACAGGGGATCTGGCAATGAGCAGTTCTTC
j_gene: TRBJ1-4; d_gene: TRBD1; v_gene: TRBV4-2; abundance: -; CDR3aa: CASSQDHRGGEKLFF; CDR3nt: TGTGCCAGCAGCCAAGATCACAGGGGGGGTGAAAAACTGTTTTTT
j_gene: TRBJ2-5; d_gene: TRBD2; v_gene: TRBV5-1; abundance: -; CDR3aa: CASSWGAGGRETQYF; CDR3nt: TGCGCCAGCAGCTGGGGTGCGGGAGGGCGAGAGACCCAGTACTTC
j_gene: TRBJ1-4; d_gene: -; v_gene: TRBV15; abundance: few; CDR3aa: CATSVAPSYEKLFF; CDR3nt: TGTGCCACCAGTGTAGCGCCGAGTTATGAAAAACTGTTTTTT
j_gene: TRBJ2-5; d_gene: -; v_gene: TRBV14; abundance: few; CDR3aa: CASSRGWETQYF; CDR3nt: TGTGCCAGCAGCCGCGGCTGGGAGACCCAGTACTTC
j_gene: TRBJ2-4; d_gene: -; v_gene: TRBV21-1; abundance: -; CDR3aa: CASSKKGVDAKNIQYF; CDR3nt: TGTGCCAGCAGCAAGAAAGGGGTGGACGCCAAAAACATTCAGTACTTC
j_gene: TRBJ1-1; d_gene: -; v_gene: TRBV3-1; abundance: -; CDR3aa: CASSQDEGWGNTEAFF; CDR3nt: TGTGCCAGCAGCCAAGATGAGGGGTGGGGGAACACTGAAGCTTTCTTT
j_gene: TRBJ2-5; d_gene: TRBD1; v_gene: TRBV6-1; abundance: -; CDR3aa: CASGWDRARETQYF; CDR3nt: TGTGCCAGCGGATGGGACAGGGCTAGGGAGACCCAGTACTTC
j_gene: TRBJ1-1; d_gene: TRBD1; v_gene: TRBV6-2/TRBV6-3; abundance: -; CDR3aa: CASSSPGTGINTEAFF; CDR3nt: TGTGCCAGCAGTTCCCCCGGGACAGGGATCAACACTGAAGCTTTCTTT
j_gene: TRBJ1-6; d_gene: TRBD1; v_gene: TRBV28; abundance: few; CDR3aa: CASSPDRGLNSPLHF; CDR3nt: TGTGCCAGCAGTCCGGACAGGGGGCTGAATTCACCCCTCCACTTT
j_gene: TRBJ2-7; d_gene: TRBD2; v_gene: TRBV28; abundance: once; CDR3aa: CASSLSASGGAHEQYF; CDR3nt: TGTGCCAGCAGTTTATCAGCTAGCGGGGGGGCTCACGAGCAGTACTTC
j_gene: TRBJ2-3; d_gene: -; v_gene: TRBV5-1; abundance: -; CDR3aa: CASSFEMHGDTQYF; CDR3nt: TGCGCCAGCAGCTTTGAAATGCACGGGGATACACAGTATTTT
j_gene: TRBJ2-3; d_gene: TRBD2; v_gene: TRBV28; abundance: -; CDR3aa: CASSTSGGLPYTQYF; CDR3nt: TGTGCCAGCAGTACCAGCGGGGGGCTCCCCTATACGCAGTATTTT
j_gene: TRBJ2-7; d_gene: -; v_gene: TRBV7-8; abundance: few; CDR3aa: CASSLSQGLYEQYF; CDR3nt: TGTGCCAGCAGCTTAAGCCAGGGGCTCTACGAGCAGTACTTC
j_gene: TRBJ2-7; d_gene: -; v_gene: TRBV3-1; abundance: -; CDR3aa: CASSQGGGEYEQYF; CDR3nt: TGTGCCAGCAGCCAAGGGGGAGGAGAGTACGAGCAGTACTTC
j_gene: TRBJ2-1; d_gene: TRBD2; v_gene: TRBV3-1; abundance: -; CDR3aa: CASSQGRLAGASYNEQFF; CDR3nt: TGTGCCAGCAGCCAAGGTAGGCTAGCGGGGGCCTCCTACAATGAGCAGTTCTTC
j_gene: TRBJ2-3; d_gene: TRBD1; v_gene: TRBV2; abundance: once; CDR3aa: CASKNRGGTDTQYF; CDR3nt: TGTGCCAGCAAGAACAGGGGCGGCACAGATACGCAGTATTTT
j_gene: TRBJ1-5; d_gene: TRBD1; v_gene: TRBV20-1; abundance: once; CDR3aa: CSQRTGNSNQPQHF; CDR3nt: TGCAGCCAAAGGACAGGGAATAGCAATCAGCCCCAGCATTTT
j_gene: TRBJ2-5; d_gene: -; v_gene: TRBV18; abundance: -; CDR3aa: CASSPPGGVETQYF; CDR3nt: TGTGCCAGCTCACCCCCGGGGGGCGTGGAGACCCAGTACTTC
j_gene: TRBJ1-6; d_gene: -; v_gene: TRBV6-6; abundance: -; CDR3aa: CASSYSAGSNSPLHF; CDR3nt: TGTGCCAGCAGTTACTCGGCAGGCAGTAATTCACCCCTCCACTTT
j_gene: TRBJ2-3; d_gene: TRBD2; v_gene: TRBV15; abundance: -; CDR3aa: CAVKSGLVALTDTQYF; CDR3nt: TGTGCCGTAAAGTCGGGACTAGTTGCTCTCACAGATACGCAGTATTTT
j_gene: TRBJ2-7; d_gene: -; v_gene: TRBV12-5; abundance: few; CDR3aa: CASGLSPNLYEQYF; CDR3nt: TGTGCTAGTGGTTTGAGTCCGAACCTCTACGAGCAGTACTTC
j_gene: TRBJ1-1; d_gene: -; v_gene: TRBV20-1; abundance: few; CDR3aa: CSAPQGGKVNTEAFF; CDR3nt: TGCAGTGCCCCTCAAGGAGGTAAGGTGAACACTGAAGCTTTCTTT
j_gene: TRBJ1-5; d_gene: -; v_gene: TRBV29-1; abundance: few; CDR3aa: CSVGGGDQPQHF; CDR3nt: TGCAGCGTTGGTGGGGGCGATCAGCCCCAGCATTTT
j_gene: TRBJ2-7; d_gene: -; v_gene: TRBV6-1; abundance: -; CDR3aa: CASSLPLDGTYEQYF; CDR3nt: TGTGCCAGCAGCCTTCCCCTGGACGGGACCTACGAGCAGTACTTC
j_gene: TRBJ2-5; d_gene: -; v_gene: TRBV11-2; abundance: many; CDR3aa: CASSLERGGPWTQYF; CDR3nt: TGTGCCAGCAGCTTAGAAAGGGGGGGGCCCTGGACCCAGTACTTC
j_gene: TRBJ2-4; d_gene: -; v_gene: TRBV7-9; abundance: few; CDR3aa: CASSSWGPALAKNIQYF; CDR3nt: TGTGCCAGCAGCTCGTGGGGGCCCGCTCTAGCCAAAAACATTCAGTACTTC
j_gene: TRBJ2-5; d_gene: TRBD2; v_gene: TRBV12-3/TRBV12-4; abundance: -; CDR3aa: CASSFASGGQETQYF; CDR3nt: TGTGCCAGCAGTTTTGCTAGCGGGGGCCAAGAGACCCAGTACTTC
j_gene: TRBJ2-1; d_gene: TRBD2; v_gene: TRBV6-5; abundance: -; CDR3aa: CASSYSRFSGLETMSYNEQFF; CDR3nt: TGTGCCAGCAGTTACTCGAGGTTTTCGGGACTAGAGACGATGTCCTACAATGAGCAGTTCTTC
j_gene: TRBJ1-2; d_gene: TRBD1; v_gene: TRBV6-5; abundance: -; CDR3aa: CASSKTGANYGYTF; CDR3nt: TGTGCCAGCAGTAAAACAGGGGCTAACTATGGCTACACCTTC
j_gene: TRBJ2-3; d_gene: TRBD2; v_gene: TRBV12-3/TRBV12-4; abundance: few; CDR3aa: CASRGLAGGPDTQYF; CDR3nt: TGTGCCAGCAGGGGACTAGCGGGGGGCCCAGATACGCAGTATTTT
j_gene: TRBJ1-5; d_gene: -; v_gene: TRBV21-1; abundance: -; CDR3aa: CASSKEADRAYQSNQPQHF; CDR3nt: TGTGCCAGCAGCAAAGAAGCGGACCGGGCCTACCAAAGCAATCAGCCCCAGCATTTT
j_gene: TRBJ2-1; d_gene: TRBD2; v_gene: TRBV11-2; abundance: -; CDR3aa: CASSTGLAGSEQFF; CDR3nt: TGTGCCAGCAGCACGGGACTAGCGGGGAGTGAGCAGTTCTTC